This T cell receptor beta chain was obtained from a study of CD8 T cells in Susac syndrome. Study-wide points: The number of individuals included in the study's TCR sequencing and HLA analysis was acknowledged as relatively small.

Concerning this clonotype itself: Its target is not known.

Per the germline V gene, CDR1 is DFQATT and CDR2 is SNEGSKA (reference sequence). This CDR3 is 20 amino acids long. Trimming cost V 1 base and J 2 bases; bases outside gene matches: 21. A quantity of roughly 0.5 to 1 ug RNA underwent reverse transcription using random hexamers. TCR beta CDR3 was amplified by immunoSEQ covering 54 Vbeta and 13 Jbeta. One entry per CDR3 protein results from TCRdb running MiXCR on the immunoSEQ multiplex PCR reads. The sample contains over 300,000 distinct CDR3 sequences, 92% of which appear only once. TCR beta from blood CD8+ and CD4+ T cells was sequenced. Negative isolation was used for CD8+ and CD4+ T cells, and FACS enrichment was applied to TEMRA cells.

The origin of this receptor is a human donor with multiple sclerosis. V and J are TRBV20-1 and TRBJ2-5; 8 bases are a match to TRBD2. Sequencing input: CD4+ T cells from PBMCs. The CDR3 bases are TGCAGTGCTAGAGGACGAGAGCGGGAGAAAGTGGGAGGGGGGCAAGAGACCCAGTACTTC. Translated: CSARGREREKVGGGQETQYF.